This is a list of T cell receptor beta chains from one sample in a study of blood T cell repertoires in COVID-19. The table came from immunoSEQ multiplex PCR; TCRdb's copy has only in-frame clones and leaves some out. The table lists approximately 210,000 clones, 80% to 90% of them singletons, with 1.5% in the top ten. Source material: peripheral blood. The receptors derive from a man aged 18 to 30 with active or convalescent COVID-19. CDR3s include the opening cysteine and the closing phenylalanine or tryptophan. D genes are given only for firm matches. A row's size may be missing; if present it is once, few, many or a size class.

D gene,J gene,clone size,V gene,CDR3 DNA,CDR3 protein
TRBD2,TRBJ2-7,NA,TRBV5-1,TGCGCCAGCATGACTTCTAGCGGGGGCTCCTACGAGCAGTACTTC,CASMTSSGGSYEQYF
NA,TRBJ2-1,NA,TRBV15,TGTGCCACCAGCCCAGTGGACGGGAGCAATGAGCAGTTCTTC,CATSPVDGSNEQFF
NA,TRBJ1-1,NA,TRBV21-1,TGTGCCAGCAGCAAACCTTCACCGGACAGGGGGCTATTTTCAGCGGGGGTCACTGAAGCTTTCTTT,CASSKPSPDRGLFSAGVTEAFF
NA,TRBJ1-5,NA,TRBV7-8,TGTGCCAGCAGCTTAGCCAGACTTAGCAATCAGCCCCAGCATTTT,CASSLARLSNQPQHF
NA,TRBJ2-5,once,TRBV7-9,TGTGCCAGCAGCTTAGCGGAGACAGTCAGAGAGACCCAGTACTTC,CASSLAETVRETQYF
NA,TRBJ1-1,NA,TRBV19,TGTGCCAGTAGTATCGCAGGGGACACTGAAGCTTTCTTT,CASSIAGDTEAFF
NA,TRBJ2-2,NA,TRBV19,TGTGCCAGTAGTTCGCTAACGAACACCGGGGAGCTGTTTTTT,CASSSLTNTGELFF
NA,TRBJ2-1,NA,TRBV7-6,TGTGCCAGCAGCTTAGAATATCAGGGTGCCTACAATGAGCAGTTCTTC,CASSLEYQGAYNEQFF
NA,TRBJ2-1,NA,TRBV18,TGTGCCAGCTCACCACCCCTGACAGTAAACAATGAGCAGTTCTTC,CASSPPLTVNNEQFF
NA,TRBJ1-2,NA,TRBV12-3/TRBV12-4,TGTGCCAGCAGTTTTGGTTGGGAGGGGGGCTACACCTTC,CASSFGWEGGYTF
TRBD1,TRBJ1-1,NA,TRBV10-3,TGTGCCATCAGTGAGGAGGGGGCTAAGTACACTGAAGCTTTCTTT,CAISEEGAKYTEAFF
NA,TRBJ1-6,NA,TRBV5-4,TGTGCCAGCAGCGGCCGGACAGATAATTCACCCCTCCACTTT,CASSGRTDNSPLHF
NA,TRBJ1-6,few,TRBV7-2,TGTGCCAGCAGCTTAGCTCTGACAGCTAATTCACCCCTCCACTTT,CASSLALTANSPLHF
NA,TRBJ1-3,NA,TRBV30,TGTGCCTGGAGTGTAACTGGGGGGTCTGGAAACACCATATATTTT,CAWSVTGGSGNTIYF
NA,TRBJ1-3,once,TRBV19,TGTGCCAGTAGTATTGGCACCTCCTCTGGAAACACCATATATTTT,CASSIGTSSGNTIYF
TRBD2,TRBJ2-1,NA,TRBV6-2/TRBV6-3,TGTGCCAGCAGTTACCGGACTAGCGGGCCCTACAATGAGCAGTTCTTC,CASSYRTSGPYNEQFF
NA,TRBJ2-3,NA,TRBV9,TGTGCCAGCAGCGTAGGTCCGGGACAAGGAGGTACGCAGTATTTT,CASSVGPGQGGTQYF
TRBD1,TRBJ2-5,NA,TRBV5-4,TGTGCCAGCAGCTTAGAACAGGGGTGGGGACAAGAGACCCAGTACTTC,CASSLEQGWGQETQYF
NA,TRBJ2-1,NA,TRBV6-5,TGTGCCAGCAGTTCAGCGGGCACCCCCCCCAATGAGCAGTTCTTC,CASSSAGTPPNEQFF
NA,TRBJ1-4,NA,TRBV14,TGTGCCAGCAGCCAAAGGTACTCCGGGGGAGGTGAAAAACTGTTTTTT,CASSQRYSGGGEKLFF
NA,TRBJ2-7,NA,TRBV5-1,TGCGCCAGCAGCTTGAGGAGGGCGAGCCCCTGGGAGCAGTACTTC,CASSLRRASPWEQYF
TRBD1,TRBJ1-1,once,TRBV28,TGTGCCAGCAGTTTACAGGGGGCACGTGGCACTGAAGCTTTCTTT,CASSLQGARGTEAFF
NA,TRBJ2-7,many,TRBV7-8,TGTGCCAGCAGCCCCCAGGCCATCCCCAGCTCCTACGAGCAGTACTTC,CASSPQAIPSSYEQYF
NA,TRBJ1-1,NA,TRBV30,TGTGCCTGGGTGAGGCCTCGGGGGAACACTGAAGCTTTCTTT,CAWVRPRGNTEAFF
TRBD1,TRBJ1-2,NA,TRBV6-1,TGTGCCAGCAGTGAAGCAAGTCCAGGGGGCGTCGGTGCGGACTATGGCTACACCTTC,CASSEASPGGVGADYGYTF
NA,TRBJ2-3,NA,TRBV27,TGTGCCAGCAGTATCCTTCCCAGGGGAACTATCACAGATACGCAGTATTTT,CASSILPRGTITDTQYF
NA,TRBJ2-1,NA,TRBV27,TGTGCCAGCAGTTTCGGTTCGAGCTCCTACAATGAGCAGTTCTTC,CASSFGSSSYNEQFF
NA,TRBJ2-5,NA,TRBV5-1,TGCGCCAGCAGCTTCGTGGCTCTCCAAGAGACCCAGTACTTC,CASSFVALQETQYF
NA,TRBJ2-3,NA,TRBV5-4,TGTGCCAGCAGCTTGGTCGGAAGCGGCACAGATACGCAGTATTTT,CASSLVGSGTDTQYF
TRBD2,TRBJ2-3,NA,TRBV6-5,TGTGCCAGCAGTCAGACTAGCGGGAGTGTAGATACGCAGTATTTT,CASSQTSGSVDTQYF
TRBD2,TRBJ2-3,NA,TRBV5-1,TGCGCCAGCAGCTTGTCGACGAATAGCGGGAGGGGGGATACGCAGTATTTT,CASSLSTNSGRGDTQYF
TRBD1,TRBJ1-4,NA,TRBV6-5,TGTGCCAGCAGTTATTGGGAACAGGGGAATGAAAAACTGTTTTTT,CASSYWEQGNEKLFF
NA,TRBJ2-5,NA,TRBV11-2,TGTGCCAGCAGCCCAGGGGAGGGCCAAGAGACCCAGTACTTC,CASSPGEGQETQYF
TRBD2,TRBJ2-1,NA,TRBV19,TGTGCCAGTAGCCCTAGCGGGAGGGGTACCCCCTACAATGAGCAGTTCTTC,CASSPSGRGTPYNEQFF
TRBD1,TRBJ1-5,NA,TRBV4-2,TGTGCCAGCAGCCAAGGGGCCCAGGGGGCTGGCAATCAGCCCCAGCATTTT,CASSQGAQGAGNQPQHF
NA,TRBJ1-2,NA,TRBV28,TGTGCCAGCAGTTTTCCCAGCTATGGCTACACCTTC,CASSFPSYGYTF
NA,TRBJ1-2,NA,TRBV10-3,TGTGCCATCGGATTACCACAGGGTGATGGCTACACCTTC,CAIGLPQGDGYTF
NA,TRBJ2-1,NA,TRBV27,TGTGCCAGCAGTCCGACGACTTTTACCTACAATGAGCAGTTCTTC,CASSPTTFTYNEQFF
TRBD2,TRBJ2-5,NA,TRBV10-3,TGTGCCACCCGGGATAGCGGGAGGGACTACCAAGAGACCCAGTACTTC,CATRDSGRDYQETQYF
TRBD1,TRBJ1-2,few,TRBV15,TGTGCCACCAGCAGTGGGACAGGGGGTAACTATGGCTACACCTTC,CATSSGTGGNYGYTF
TRBD2,TRBJ2-7,NA,TRBV28,TGTGCCAGCATCGGGGGGGCTTACGAGCAGTACTTC,CASIGGAYEQYF
NA,TRBJ1-2,NA,TRBV2,TGTGCCAGCAGTGGCGGGGTATCGCTTGGCTACACCTTC,CASSGGVSLGYTF
TRBD1,TRBJ2-7,NA,TRBV27,TGTGCCAGCGCAACAGGGGCCTACGAGCAGTACTTC,CASATGAYEQYF
NA,TRBJ1-5,NA,TRBV14,TGTGCCAGCAGCGCTTCAGGGCCAGGGCAGCCCCAGCATTTT,CASSASGPGQPQHF
TRBD2,TRBJ2-7,NA,TRBV6-5,TGTGCCAGCAGAAGGCCGGGACTAGCGGGGTACGAGCAGTACTTC,CASRRPGLAGYEQYF
NA,TRBJ1-5,once,TRBV28,TGTGCCACCTACTACGGGGGTGGCAATCAGCCCCAGCATTTT,CATYYGGGNQPQHF
NA,TRBJ1-5,NA,TRBV6-5,TGTGCCAGCAAGCCGACAAATCAGCCCCAGCATTTT,CASKPTNQPQHF
TRBD1,TRBJ2-7,few,TRBV25-1,TGTGCCAGCAGCCCGACAGGGCCCGTCTACGAGCAGTACTTC,CASSPTGPVYEQYF